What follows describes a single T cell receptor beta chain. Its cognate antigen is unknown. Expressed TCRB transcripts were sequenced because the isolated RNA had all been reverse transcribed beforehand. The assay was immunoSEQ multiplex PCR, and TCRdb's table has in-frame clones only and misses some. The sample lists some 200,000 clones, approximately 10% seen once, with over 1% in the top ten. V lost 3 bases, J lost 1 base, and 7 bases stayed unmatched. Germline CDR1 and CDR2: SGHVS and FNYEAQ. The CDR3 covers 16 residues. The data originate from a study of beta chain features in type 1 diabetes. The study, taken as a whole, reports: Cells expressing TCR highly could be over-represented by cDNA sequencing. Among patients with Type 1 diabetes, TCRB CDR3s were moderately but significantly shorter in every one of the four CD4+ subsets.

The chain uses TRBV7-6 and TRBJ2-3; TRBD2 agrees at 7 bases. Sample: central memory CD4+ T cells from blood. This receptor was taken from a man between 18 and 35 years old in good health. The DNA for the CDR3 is TGTGCCAGCAGCTTGGGAGGGGCCCGCGGCACAGATACGCAGTATTTT. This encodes CASSLGGARGTDTQYF. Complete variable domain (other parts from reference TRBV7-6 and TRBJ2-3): GAGVSQSPRYKVTKRGQDVALRCDPISGHVSLYWYRQALGQGPEFLTYFNYEAQQDKSGLPNDRFSAERPEGSISTLTIQRTEQRDSAMYRCASSLGGARGTDTQYFGPGTRLTVL.